One and the same sample provided the 11 T cell receptor beta chains below, sequenced in a study of human T cells and chemical hapten exposure. As for time point: patch test 3, about 24 weeks after DPC sensitization. Treatment in this sample: therapeutic diphenylcyclopropenone sensitization with weekly scalp DPC. Via MiXCR, TCRdb re-called the RACE reads, giving one row per CDR3 protein. The repertoire holds 95,000 to 150,000 distinct CDR3 sequences, with around 11% as singletons. Sequencing was performed on whole blood, taken in connection with sensitization to the hapten diphenylcyclopropenone (DPC). The receptor set was obtained from a woman in her forties or fifties with alopecia areata. Some clones in this sample may be carry-over from other donors' samples.

This chain connects TRBV20-1 to TRBJ2-1; D is possibly TRBD2 (6 bases). The CDR3 is 14 amino acids. Germline V CDR1 and CDR2: DFQATT, SNEGSKA (reference sequence). Trimming cost V 6 bases and J 1 base, with 13 bases left between them. CDR3 nucleotides: TGCAGTGCCAAGGGACTCCAATCCTACAATGAGCAGTTCTTC. It codes for CSAKGLQSYNEQFF.

The chain uses TRBV2 and TRBJ1-5, with D perhaps matching TRBD1 (5 bases). CDR1 SNHLY and CDR2 FYNNEI come from the germline V gene. V shed 4 bases and J shed 2 bases, with 12 bases lying between them. This CDR3 is 15 amino acids long. CDR3 region: CASSGAGQGNQPQHF. The CDR3 DNA is TGTGCCAGCAGTGGGGCAGGGCAAGGCAATCAGCCCCAGCATTTT.

This clonotype was seen a single time. This sequence joins TRBV7-2 and TRBJ2-7; 7 nucleotides match TRBD2. The J segment lost 6 bases and the V segment lost 1 base, leaving 9 bases of the junction unmatched. The CDR3 has 15 amino acids. CDR1 and CDR2 from the germline V gene are SGHTA and FQGNSA. The CDR3 loop reads CASSLVRREFPEQYF. The CDR3 bases are TGTGCCAGCAGCTTAGTACGGCGGGAGTTCCCCGAGCAGTACTTC.

There are a few counts of this clonotype. V usage is TRBV27 and J usage is TRBJ2-3; no clear D. There are 13 residues in the CDR3. Trimming took off 2 bases at V and 2 bases at J, with 5 bases between the two ends. The V gene's germline CDR1 is MNHEY and CDR2 SMNVEV (reference sequence). As DNA, the CDR3 is TGTGCCAGCAGTTTAGCTCCCACAGATACGCAGTATTTT. This encodes CASSLAPTDTQYF.

The chain links TRBV29-1 to TRBJ2-7; 9 nucleotides align to TRBD1. The CDR3 runs to 13 residues. Germline CDR1 and CDR2: SQVTM and ANQGSEA. V gave up 4 bases and J gave up 1 base; unmatched junction bases: 2. CDR3: CSVGQGGSYEQYF. The CDR3 DNA follows: TGCAGCGTTGGACAGGGGGGGTCCTACGAGCAGTACTTC.

The chain has TRBV11-1 and TRBJ2-2; no firm D call. Germline V gives CDR1 SGHAT, CDR2 FQDESV (reference sequence). CDR3 length: 14 residues. The V end lost 0 bases, the J end lost 5 bases, and 7 bases lay between the germline ends. The CDR3 DNA is TGTGCCAGCAGCTTAGCGGCTCAGACCGGGGAGCTGTTTTTT. Translated: CASSLAAQTGELFF.

This clonotype was observed many times. V gene TRBV7-9 combines with J gene TRBJ2-2; tentative D call: TRBD2 (6 bases). Germline V gives CDR1 SEHNR, CDR2 FQNEAQ (reference sequence). The ends were cut back, 4 bases at V and 1 base at J, with 13 bases in the middle. This CDR3 spans 16 amino acids. The CDR3 coding sequence is TGTGCCAGCAGCTCCGGACTTAGCGGGAACACCGGGGAGCTGTTTTTT. This codes for CASSSGLSGNTGELFF.

The chain has TRBV6-6 and TRBJ1-6; D not certain. Germline lookup yields CDR1 MNHNY and CDR2 SVGAGI (reference sequence). V lost 6 bases and J 7 bases, leaving 19 bases between the germline ends. The CDR3 runs to 16 residues. CDR3 in DNA: TGTGCCAGCAGCGAGGGCCCCGCCGGGAGGAATTCACCCCTCCACTTT. Translation gives CASSEGPAGRNSPLHF.

This clonotype was seen at least ten times. This sequence joins TRBV5-6 and TRBJ2-7; D is unclear. The CDR3 sequence is 14 residues long. CDR1 and CDR2 from the germline V gene are SGHDT and YYEEEE. Deletions cut 2 bases from V and 3 bases from J, with 12 bases between. The CDR3 DNA sequence: TGTGCCAGCAGCTTTTTTGCGGAAAACTACGAGCAGTACTTC. Its translation: CASSFFAENYEQYF.

This clonotype was observed a few times. The CDR3 DNA reads as TGTGCTAGTGTCCTCACGGAGCCGGCCGAAGCTTTCTTT. Amino acid sequence: CASVLTEPAEAFF. The V and J genes are TRBV12-5 and TRBJ1-1; D is unclear. Germline V gives CDR1 LGHNT, CDR2 FRNRAP. This CDR3 region has 13 residues. Trimming left V 7 bases short and J 8 bases short, with 17 bases between.

This clonotype has just a few counts. V gene TRBV6-5 combines with J gene TRBJ2-3; D is unclear. V lost 2 bases, J lost 5 bases, and 14 bases lay in between. This CDR3 is 15 amino acids long. Looked up from germline, CDR1 is MNHEY and CDR2 is SVGAGI. The CDR3 bases are TGTGCCAGCAGTTACGGAGATTCGATGGGAGATACGCAGTATTTT. Its translation: CASSYGDSMGDTQYF.